What follows describes a single T cell receptor beta chain. What it binds is not known. The data were taken from a study of OX40 agonist ivuxolimab in advanced cancers. Using immunoSEQ multiplex PCR, the repertoire was profiled, and TCRdb retains in-frame clones only, with some absent. The table lists about 93,000 clones, 94% of them singletons. The CDR3 loop spans 13 amino acids. Trimming removed 3 bases at V and 8 bases at J, with 11 bases between. Germline CDR1 and CDR2: SGHNT and YENEEA. Overall study results and limits: CD8+ T cells (on average) carried more expanded clones than CD4+ T cells. Expanded peripheral T cells had an undetermined antigen specificity.

The sequence came from an adult with an advanced solid tumor such as melanoma, head and neck, liver or kidney cancer. V is TRBV11-3 and J is TRBJ2-1; TRBD1 is a possible D gene (5 bases). The material sequenced was CD4+ or CD8+ T cells sorted from blood, taken in a trial of the OX40 agonist ivuxolimab. This CDR3 is CASSFRGGDEQFF. The CDR3 nucleotides are TGTGCCAGCAGCTTTAGGGGTGGCGATGAGCAGTTCTTC.